The 21 T cell receptor beta chains below come from one sample, sequenced in a study of blood T cells in healthy people across ages. Next came a second PCR, run for 7 to 11 cycles, which used a sample-barcoded 5' primer along with a J-beta primer mix. TCRdb passed the 5' RACE reads through MiXCR, listing each CDR3 protein once. The table has fewer than 2 million distinct CDR3 sequences, around 40% seen once. Material: blood. These receptors originate from a human donor in good health.

Comments on this clonotype: Compared with germline, one end of the junction differs, possibly owing to a read error. The rearrangement uses TRBV11-2 and TRBJ2-2; D is possibly TRBD2 (6 bases). The CDR3 sequence is 15 residues long. CDR1 is SGHAT and CDR2 is FQNNGV in the germline V gene. CDR3 nucleotides: TGTGCCAGCAGCCCCAGACTAGTCAACACCGGGGAGCGGTTTTTT. This codes for CASSPRLVNTGERFF.

The chain has TRBV4-2 and TRBJ2-7; D is unresolved. V was shortened by 0 bases and J by 0 bases, with 9 bases between the two germline ends. The germline CDR1 and CDR2 sequences are LGHNA and YNFKEQ. This CDR3 comprises 15 residues. Written as DNA, the CDR3 is TGTGCCAGCAGCCAAGAGAGGCCCCCCTCCTACGAGCAGTACTTC. It encodes CASSQERPPSYEQYF.

The chain employs TRBV4-3 and TRBJ1-5; no reliable D call. Germline lookup yields CDR1 LGHNA and CDR2 YSLEER. Trimming pared 2 bases from V and 5 bases from J, leaving 13 bases between. This CDR3 comprises 15 residues. The CDR3 DNA sequence: TGCGCCAGCAGCCAATTATTTCGGGAGGATCAGCCCCAGCATTTT. It codes for CASSQLFREDQPQHF.

The CDR3: CASSLETGSLGGSYEQFF. Here the CDR3 DNA reads TGTGCCAGCAGCTTGGAAACAGGGTCGCTAGGCGGGTCCTACGAGCAGTTCTTC. The V call is TRBV7-7, the J call TRBJ2-1; TRBD1 is a possible D gene (6 bases). CDR3 length equals 18 residues. Trimming removed 3 bases from V and 10 bases from J, with 28 bases in between. The germline V gene has CDR1 SSHAT and CDR2 FNYEAQ (reference sequence).

This clonotype was seen many times. Mismatch with germline at one junction end may stem from a read error. The chain combines TRBV7-2 with TRBJ1-4; tentatively, D is TRBD1 (5 bases). CDR1 and CDR2 from the germline V gene are SGHTA and FQGNSA. This CDR3 spans 14 amino acids. CDR3 sequence (DNA): TGTGCCAGCAGCTTAGACGGGACTAATGGAAAACTGTTTTTT. Encoded protein: CASSLDGTNGKLFF. Filled out from reference TRBV7-2 and TRBJ1-4, the complete variable domain reads GAGVSQSPSNKVTEKGKDVELRCDPISGHTALYWYRQSLGQGLEFLIYFQGNSAPDKSGLPSDRFSAERTGGSVSTLTIQRTQQEDSAVYLCASSLDGTNGKLFFGSGTQLSVL.

This clonotype was observed a few times. The CDR3 sequence: CASRPGGGRLETQYF. For the CDR3, the DNA is TGTGCCAGCAGGCCCGGCGGGGGCAGGTTAGAGACCCAGTACTTC. This chain uses TRBV7-2 with TRBJ2-5; tentative D call: TRBD2 (7 bases). CDR3 length equals 15 residues. Per the germline V gene, CDR1 is SGHTA and CDR2 is FQGNSA. V was trimmed by 6 bases and J by 4 bases, leaving 18 bases between them.

In its sample, this clonotype was seen a few times. V is TRBV7-2 and J is TRBJ1-2, with TRBD1 identical over 9 bases. CDR1 SGHTA and CDR2 FQGNSA come from the germline V gene. The ends lost 4 bases at V and 5 bases at J; junction bases unmatched: 11. The CDR3 runs 16 residues. CDR3 in DNA: TGTGCCAGCAGCTCAACCGGGACAGGGACGGCGTATGGCTACACCTTC. Translated, it gives CASSSTGTGTAYGYTF.

This chain uses TRBV3-1 with TRBJ1-2; D is perhaps TRBD1 (6 bases). Trimming cost V 5 bases and J 8 bases, with 18 bases left between them. Germline assignment: CDR1 LGHDT and CDR2 YNNKEL (reference sequence). The CDR3 consists of 14 residues. The CDR3 coding sequence is TGTGCCAGCAGCAGAGGGACATTTCATGGAGGCTACACCTTC. This gives the protein CASSRGTFHGGYTF.

The chain has TRBV28 and TRBJ1-5; tentative D call: TRBD1 (5 bases). The CDR3 sequence is 14 residues long. In germline, CDR1 is MDHEN, CDR2 SYDVKM. The V end lost 1 base, the J end lost 7 bases, and 11 bases lay between the germline ends. The CDR3 spells CASSLSGKSQPQHF. In DNA form, the CDR3 reads TGTGCCAGCAGTTTATCAGGGAAATCACAGCCCCAGCATTTT.

The chain uses TRBV7-6 and TRBJ2-7; D might be TRBD1 (6 bases). The CDR3 contains 13 residues. Germline V gene sequence: CDR1 SGHVS, CDR2 FNYEAQ. The germline V and J ends were trimmed by 4 bases and 3 bases, with 10 bases remaining between them. The DNA for the CDR3 is TGTGCCAGCAGCTCGGGACACCACTACGAGCAGTACTTC. This codes for CASSSGHHYEQYF.

The chain joins TRBV7-2 to TRBJ2-1; D uncertain. V lost 4 bases and J lost 0, with 7 bases in between. CDR1 and CDR2 (germline): SGHTA, FQGNSA. The CDR3 sequence is 14 residues long. The CDR3 DNA follows: TGTGCCAGCAGCTCCCCAAACTCCTACAATGAGCAGTTCTTC. Its protein is CASSSPNSYNEQFF.

The rearrangement uses TRBV7-2 and TRBJ2-5; D is perhaps TRBD2 (6 bases). CDR1 and CDR2 (germline): SGHTA, FQGNSA. V shed 2 bases and J shed 5 bases, with 12 bases lying between them. The CDR3 has 14 amino acids. In DNA, the CDR3 is TGTGCCAGCAGCTTACAAGGAGGGGTTGAGACCCAGTACTTC. Its protein is CASSLQGGVETQYF.

The rearrangement uses TRBV4-3 and TRBJ2-1; no clear D. CDR1 is LGHNA and CDR2 is YSLEER in the germline V gene. Deletions cut 5 bases from V and 5 bases from J, with 7 bases between. This CDR3 region has 12 residues. CDR3 loop: CASSGINNEQFF. DNA of the CDR3: TGCGCCAGCAGCGGTATTAACAATGAGCAGTTCTTC.

In its sample, this clonotype was seen once. The V gene is TRBV4-1, the J gene TRBJ2-7; 10 bases line up with TRBD2. Germline V CDR1 and CDR2: MGHRA, YSYEKL. CDR3 length: 17 residues. Trimming took 1 base from V and 3 from J; bases not matched to a gene: 9. The CDR3 is CASSQVELAGEVYEQYF. For the CDR3, the DNA is TGCGCCAGCAGCCAAGTCGAGCTAGCGGGGGAAGTCTACGAGCAGTACTTC.

The V gene is TRBV7-2, the J gene TRBJ2-5; unclear D gene. The germline V and J ends were trimmed by 4 bases and 9 bases, with 12 bases remaining between them. The CDR3 length is 12 residues. CDR1 SGHTA and CDR2 FQGNSA come from the germline V gene. The CDR3 nucleotides read TGTGCCAGCAGCTCTGGAAGGGTACCCCAGTACTTC. This encodes CASSSGRVPQYF.

V gene TRBV2 combines with J gene TRBJ2-1, with D perhaps given as TRBD1 or TRBD2 (6 bases each). Germline assignment: CDR1 SNHLY and CDR2 FYNNEI. The CDR3 covers 16 residues. V was cut by 0 bases and J by 4 bases, with 13 bases left in between. In nucleotides, the CDR3 is TGTGCCAGCAGTGAAGCGGCAGGGGCGGGGTACAATGAGCAGTTCTTC. This encodes CASSEAAGAGYNEQFF.

V gene TRBV29-1 combines with J gene TRBJ1-2; tentative D call: TRBD1 (5 bases). The germline V gene encodes CDR1 SQVTM and CDR2 ANQGSEA. The CDR3 contains 14 residues. With 2 bases removed from V and 0 bases from J, the gap between germline ends came to 10 bases. CDR3 amino acids: CSVESGAANYGYTF. CDR3 in DNA: TGCAGCGTTGAATCTGGGGCCGCTAACTATGGCTACACCTTC.

The chain employs TRBV12-3 or TRBV12-4 and TRBJ1-4; D might be TRBD1 (5 bases). V lost 6 bases, J lost 10 bases, and 21 bases lay in between. This CDR3 has 15 amino acids. CDR3 bases: TGTGCCAGCAGCCTTGGGTTGCAGGGAAGCGGAAAACTGTTTTTT. It encodes CASSLGLQGSGKLFF.

Note on this clonotype: The junction does not match germline at one end; this may be a read error. V and J are TRBV4-3 and TRBJ1-4, with D unclear. Germline values: CDR1 LGHNA, CDR2 YSLEER. The CDR3 loop spans 15 amino acids. The CDR3 DNA follows: TGCGCCTGCAGCCAAGGAGAAGAGGCCGGGGAAAAACTGTTTTTT. This gives the protein CACSQGEEAGEKLFF.

As concerns this clonotype: Compared with germline, one end of the junction differs, possibly owing to a read error. CDR3 bases: TGCGCCAGCAGCTTGAGAGGAGACTATGACTACACCTTC. Amino acid sequence: CASSLRGDYDYTF. The genes are TRBV5-1 and TRBJ1-2; D call uncertain. CDR1 is SGHRS, CDR2 YFSETQ, per germline. This CDR3 region has 13 residues.

This clonotype was seen only a few times. The rearrangement joins TRBV15 to TRBJ1-2, with D possibly matching TRBD1 (5 bases). Germline V gene data show CDR1 as LNHNV and CDR2 as YYDKDF (reference sequence). This CDR3 has 13 residues. V lost 1 base, J lost 5 bases, and 8 bases lay in between. CDR3 sequence (DNA): TGTGCCACCAGCAGAGGGGGGGTTTATGGCTACACCTTC. It translates to CATSRGGVYGYTF.